A selection of T cell receptor beta chains follows, all from one sample in a study of T cell changes during pregnancy in multiple sclerosis. The protocol was immunoSEQ multiplex PCR, while the TCRdb copy is restricted to in-frame clones and leaves out a portion. Seen here are roughly 12,000 clones, 86% observed once, and the top ten hold about 15%. This material consisted of CD8+ T cells from peripheral blood mononuclear cells, taken in the second trimester of pregnancy. These TCRs come from a female donor in good health, enrolled as a control in a pregnancy study. Each CDR3 is given with its conserved first and last residue. The order of the fields is clone size, CDR3 length, V gene, CDR3 protein. The size of a clone is reported for some rows only, either as once, few or many, or as a class for expanded clones.

>NA|16|TRBV7-9
CASSPDRGGANTEAFF
>NA|13|TRBV2
CASTLSGFTEAFF
>NA|12|TRBV5-6
CASSFMEYGYTF
>NA|15|TRBV7-9
CASSLGTGDYNEQFF
>NA|14|TRBV19
CASSPWTAYNEQFF
>few|15|TRBV19
CASRLWEGGTDTQYF
>once|15|TRBV2
CASSYERGPGNIQYF
>NA|14|TRBV6-1
CASSDWGGGYGYTF
>NA|14|TRBV11-2
CAIRRDRGTETQYF
>NA|15|TRBV7-8
CASSLLGGGTYEQYF
>NA|17|TRBV29-1
CSVEDRVRGPSDYGYTF
>once|14|TRBV6-5
CASSSRQTGHEQYF
>NA|18|TRBV4-3
CASSQDTFRTGGGETQYF
>NA|15|TRBV9
CASSAGGGDQETQYF
>NA|16|TRBV19
CASSIGSGQLNTEAFF
>NA|16|TRBV13
CASSLNGRAGTGELFF
>NA|13|TRBV27
CASSFGANYGYTF
>NA|14|TRBV19
CASSQGGSNQPQHF
>NA|12|TRBV5-4
CASSLGGPGYTF
>NA|13|TRBV6-5
CASSHRGDYGYTF
>once|14|TRBV6-5
CASGYSGGLGEQFF
>NA|15|TRBV7-9
CASRRTSGGTDTQYF
>NA|12|TRBV5-1
CASSHQGFGYTF
>NA|14|TRBV10-2
CASLGTGSTGELFF
>NA|15|TRBV4-1
CASSQREGASYGYTF
>NA|16|TRBV5-8
CARMDKHRLDTGELFF
>NA|15|TRBV7-8
CASSLGLAASYEQYF
>NA|13|TRBV19
CASSLSQGEKLFF
>NA|15|TRBV27
CASSLGGLSQETQYF
>medium-sized|13|TRBV29-1
CSGIGTGSEKLFF
>NA|15|TRBV15
CATSPRTSGINEQYF